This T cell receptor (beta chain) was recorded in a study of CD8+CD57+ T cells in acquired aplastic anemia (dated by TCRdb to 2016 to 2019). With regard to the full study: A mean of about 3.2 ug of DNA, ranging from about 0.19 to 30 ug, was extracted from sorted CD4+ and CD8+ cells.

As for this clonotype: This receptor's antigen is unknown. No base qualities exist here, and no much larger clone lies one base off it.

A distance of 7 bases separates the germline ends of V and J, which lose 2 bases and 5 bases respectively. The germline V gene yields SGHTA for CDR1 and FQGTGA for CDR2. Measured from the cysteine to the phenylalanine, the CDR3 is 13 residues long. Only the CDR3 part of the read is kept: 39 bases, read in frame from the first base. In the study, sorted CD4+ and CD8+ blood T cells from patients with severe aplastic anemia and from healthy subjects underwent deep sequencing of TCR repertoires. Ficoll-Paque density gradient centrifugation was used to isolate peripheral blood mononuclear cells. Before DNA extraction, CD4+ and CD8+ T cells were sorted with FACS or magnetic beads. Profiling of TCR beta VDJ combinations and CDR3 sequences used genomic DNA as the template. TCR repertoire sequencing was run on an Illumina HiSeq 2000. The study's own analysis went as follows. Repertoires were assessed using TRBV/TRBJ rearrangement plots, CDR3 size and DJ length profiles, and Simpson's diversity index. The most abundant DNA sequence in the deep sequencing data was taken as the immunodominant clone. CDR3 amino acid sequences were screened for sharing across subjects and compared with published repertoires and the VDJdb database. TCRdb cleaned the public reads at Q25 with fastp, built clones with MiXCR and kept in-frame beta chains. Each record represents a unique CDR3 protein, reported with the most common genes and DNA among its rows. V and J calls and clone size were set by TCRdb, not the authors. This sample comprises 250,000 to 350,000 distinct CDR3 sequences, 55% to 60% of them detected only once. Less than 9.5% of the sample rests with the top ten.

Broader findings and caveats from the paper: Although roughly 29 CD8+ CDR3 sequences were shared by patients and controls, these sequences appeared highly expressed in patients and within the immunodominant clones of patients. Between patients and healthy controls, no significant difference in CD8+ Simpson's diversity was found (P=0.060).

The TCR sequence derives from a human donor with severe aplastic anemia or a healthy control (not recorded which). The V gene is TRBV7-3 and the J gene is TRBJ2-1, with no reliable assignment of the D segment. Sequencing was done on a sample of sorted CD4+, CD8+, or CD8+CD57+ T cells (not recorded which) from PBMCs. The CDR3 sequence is CASSLDPNNEQFF. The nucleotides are TGTGCCAGCAGCTTAGATCCGAACAATGAGCAGTTCTTC.